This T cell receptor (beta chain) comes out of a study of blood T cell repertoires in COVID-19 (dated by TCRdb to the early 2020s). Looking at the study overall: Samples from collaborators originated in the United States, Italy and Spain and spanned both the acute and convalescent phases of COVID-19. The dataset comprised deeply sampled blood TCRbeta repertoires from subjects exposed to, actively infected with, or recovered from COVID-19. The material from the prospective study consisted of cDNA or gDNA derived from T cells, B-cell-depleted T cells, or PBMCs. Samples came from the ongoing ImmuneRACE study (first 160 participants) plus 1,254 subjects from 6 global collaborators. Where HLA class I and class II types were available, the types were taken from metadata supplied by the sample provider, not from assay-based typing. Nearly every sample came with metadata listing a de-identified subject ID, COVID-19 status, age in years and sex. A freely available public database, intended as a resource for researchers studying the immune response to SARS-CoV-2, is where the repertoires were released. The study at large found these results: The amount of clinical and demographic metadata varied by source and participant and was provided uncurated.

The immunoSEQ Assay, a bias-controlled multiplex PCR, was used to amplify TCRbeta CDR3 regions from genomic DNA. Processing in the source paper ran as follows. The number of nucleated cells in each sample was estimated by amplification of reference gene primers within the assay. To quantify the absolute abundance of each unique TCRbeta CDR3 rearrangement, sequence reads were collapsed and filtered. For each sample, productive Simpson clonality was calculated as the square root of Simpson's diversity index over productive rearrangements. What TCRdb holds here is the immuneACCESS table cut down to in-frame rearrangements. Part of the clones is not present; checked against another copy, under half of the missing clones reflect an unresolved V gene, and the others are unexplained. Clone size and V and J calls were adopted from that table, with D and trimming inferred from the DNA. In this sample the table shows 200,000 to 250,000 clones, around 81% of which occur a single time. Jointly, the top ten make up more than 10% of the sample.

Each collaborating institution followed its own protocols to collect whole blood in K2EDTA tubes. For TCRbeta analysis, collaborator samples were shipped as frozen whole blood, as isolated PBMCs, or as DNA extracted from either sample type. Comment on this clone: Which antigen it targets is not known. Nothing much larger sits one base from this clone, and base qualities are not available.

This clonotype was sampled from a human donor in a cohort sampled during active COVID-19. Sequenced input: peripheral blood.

The DNA sequence reads TGTGCCAGCAGCTCGACAGGGGCCTACGAGCAGTACTTC. This sequence encodes CASSSTGAYEQYF. The V gene is TRBV13 and the J gene is TRBJ2-7; TRBD1 matches 8 bases in the middle. The CDR3, from cysteine to phenylalanine, totals 13 residues. CDR3 DNA is the only sequence kept; it has 39 bases, read in frame from the first base. The germline V gene (reference sequence) provides CDR1 PRHDT and CDR2 FYEKMQ. Unmatched junction bases come to 1, with V trimmed by 4 bases and J by 2 bases.